Following are 31 T cell receptor beta chains from one sample sequenced in a study of cytomegalovirus exposure and HLA in healthy donors. The PCR used 60 Vbeta and 13 Jbeta primers. Assay used: immunoSEQ multiplex PCR; TCRdb lists only in-frame clones, some missing. This table holds around 190,000 clones, roughly 9.4% found once. Sequencing input: PBMCs. These receptors originate from a woman aged 25-40 years in good health and CMV-seropositive.

The chain uses TRBV6-6 and TRBJ1-1; 8 nucleotides match TRBD1. J lost 6 bases, V lost 5 bases, and 11 bases had no gene match. The CDR3 runs to 15 residues. The germline V gene has CDR1 MNHNY and CDR2 SVGAGI (reference sequence). The CDR3 protein is CASSPGGAGRPEAFF. The CDR3 bases are TGTGCCAGCAGTCCAGGGGGCGCGGGGAGACCTGAAGCTTTCTTT.

The sample holds a few counts of this clone. The chain links TRBV5-8 to TRBJ1-5; D is undetermined. Per the germline V gene, CDR1 is SGHTS and CDR2 is YDEGEE. V was shortened by 4 bases and J by 4 bases, with 9 bases between the two germline ends. The CDR3 loop spans 13 amino acids. CDR3 amino acids: CASSSGRNQPQHF. The CDR3 DNA is TGTGCCAGCAGCAGCGGACGAAATCAGCCCCAGCATTTT.

In this sample, this clone turned up a few times. The gene calls are TRBV5-1 and TRBJ1-1; TRBD1 matches 9 bases. V gave up 4 bases and J gave up 12 bases; unmatched junction bases: 13. This CDR3 has 14 amino acids. Germline V gene lookup returns CDR1 SGHRS and CDR2 YFSETQ. CDR3 protein: CASSLRTGEGETFF. CDR3 nucleotides: TGCGCCAGCAGCCTCCGGACAGGGGAAGGAGAAACTTTCTTT.

The chain has TRBV2 and TRBJ2-5; 8 nucleotides align to TRBD2. The last part of the DNA fits TRBJ2-7 better; the J call may be wrong. This CDR3 region has 15 residues. Germline CDR1 reads SNHLY; CDR2 reads FYNNEI. The CDR3 nucleotides read TGTGCCAGCAGTGAAGCAGGTAGCGGGACCTACGAGCAGTACTTC. It translates to CASSEAGSGTYEQYF.

The chain employs TRBV5-1 and TRBJ2-2; the match to TRBD2 covers 14 bases. Germline CDR1 is SGHRS and CDR2 is YFSETQ. With 3 bases clipped from V and 6 bases from J, the junction kept 4 bases outside the gene matches. The CDR3 contains 16 residues. The CDR3 spells CASSSGLAGAPGELFF. CDR3 DNA: TGCGCCAGCAGCTCGGGACTAGCGGGAGCCCCCGGGGAGCTGTTTTTT.

This clone was picked up a small number of times. This chain links TRBV30 with TRBJ2-5; no clear D. The DNA end favors TRBJ2-7, so the J call may be wrong. The CDR3 extends over 13 amino acids. The germline CDR1 and CDR2 sequences are GTSNPN and SVGIG (reference sequence). Here the CDR3 reads CAWNQATYYEQYF. CDR3 DNA: TGTGCCTGGAACCAAGCGACCTACTACGAGCAGTACTTC.

This clone was counted between two and nine times. The chain has TRBV27 and TRBJ2-7; perhaps TRBD2 as D (5 bases). Germline values: CDR1 MNHEY, CDR2 SMNVEV (reference sequence). V was cut by 3 bases and J by 2 bases, with 8 bases left in between. CDR3 size: 13 residues. The CDR3: CASSLGAAYEQYF. For the CDR3, the DNA is TGTGCCAGCAGTTTGGGAGCTGCCTACGAGCAGTACTTC.

Concerning this clone itself: The junction differs from germline at one of its ends, possibly a read error. Other nucleotide sequences from this sample produce the same CDR3. This chain links TRBV2 with TRBJ1-2, with D hard to call. Germline assignment: CDR1 SNHLY and CDR2 FYNNEI. CDR3 length: 12 amino acids. For the CDR3, the DNA is TGTGCCAGTTCTACTAGGAACTACGGCTACACCTTC. Encoded protein: CASSTRNYGYTF.

This clone was detected only a few times. CDR3 in amino acids: CASSFAQGNTEAFF. The CDR3 region has the DNA TGCGCCAGCAGCTTCGCACAGGGGAACACTGAAGCTTTCTTT. This rearrangement joins TRBV5-1 to TRBJ1-1; D might be TRBD1 (6 bases). Trimming stripped 2 bases from V and 1 base from J, with 9 bases between. CDR1 SGHRS and CDR2 YFSETQ come from the germline V gene. CDR3 size: 14 residues.

The chain combines TRBV5-1 with TRBJ1-2; no firm D call. Germline CDR1 reads SGHRS; CDR2 reads YFSETQ. The CDR3 sequence is 17 residues long. Trimming left V 4 bases short and J 1 base short, with 20 bases between. CDR3 nucleotides: TGCGCCAGCAGCCGGGAGGAGGCGCATCTCCTTAACTATGGCTACACCTTC. Protein product: CASSREEAHLLNYGYTF.

The CDR3 sequence is CASSQDRQGDQPQHF. As DNA, the CDR3 is TGCGCCAGCAGCCAAGATAGGCAGGGGGATCAGCCCCAGCATTTT. This chain joins TRBV4-1 and TRBJ1-5, with 7 bases matching TRBD1. CDR3 size: 15 residues. Germline CDR1 MGHRA, CDR2 YSYEKL. J lost 5 bases, V lost 0 bases, and 4 bases had no gene match.

The rearrangement uses TRBV11-2 and TRBJ2-7; 9 bases fit TRBD1. The V and J ends lost 4 bases and 2 bases, in that order; junction bases with no gene match: 3. Germline V gene data show CDR1 as SGHAT and CDR2 as FQNNGV. The CDR3 loop spans 14 amino acids. The CDR3 loop reads CASSSGTGTYEQYF. The DNA of the CDR3 is TGTGCCAGCAGCTCCGGGACAGGGACCTACGAGCAGTACTTC.

In its sample, this clone was seen a few times. The rearrangement links TRBV5-7 to TRBJ2-7; D not certain. TRBV5-7 is designated an ORF whose function remains uncertain. Trimming removed 3 bases from V and 7 bases from J, with 11 bases in between. The CDR3 runs 12 residues. CDR3 sequence reads: CASSSVFREQYF. The CDR3 DNA reads TGTGCCAGCAGCTCCGTCTTTCGGGAGCAGTACTTC.

This clone was found a few times. The chain uses TRBV2 and TRBJ1-6; TRBD1 aligns across 8 bases. The ends lost 6 bases at V and 8 bases at J; junction bases unmatched: 9. CDR1 SNHLY and CDR2 FYNNEI come from the germline V gene. This CDR3 contains 15 residues. The CDR3 sequence is CASRAETGAHSPLHF. The DNA for the CDR3 is TGTGCCAGCAGGGCCGAGACAGGGGCGCATTCACCCCTCCACTTT.

The sample holds a few counts of this clone. The chain combines TRBV9 with TRBJ2-1; TRBD2 matches 8 bases. The CDR3 length is 19 residues. Germline assignment: CDR1 SGDLS and CDR2 YYNGEE. The ends lost 3 bases at V and 0 bases at J; junction bases unmatched: 14. This CDR3 reads CASSAYSGGRWNSYNEQFF. As DNA, the CDR3 is TGTGCCAGCAGCGCGTACTCCGGCGGGAGGTGGAACTCCTACAATGAGCAGTTCTTC.

There are a few counts of this clone. CDR3 nucleotides: TGCGCCAGCAGCCAGTCCGGAGATGGCTACACCTTC. Residues: CASSQSGDGYTF. The chain employs TRBV5-1 and TRBJ1-2; D remains unclear. The V end lost 4 bases, the J end lost 6 bases, and 10 bases lay between the germline ends. The CDR3 contains 12 residues. Germline V lookup: CDR1 SGHRS, CDR2 YFSETQ. Supplemented by reference TRBV5-1 and TRBJ1-2, the full variable domain reads KAGVTQTPRYLIKTRGQQVTLSCSPISGHRSVSWYQQTPGQGLQFLFEYFSETQRNKGNFPGRFSGRQFSNSRSEMNVSTLELGDSALYLCASSQSGDGYTFGSGTRLTVV.

This clone was counted ten times or more. The chain links TRBV10-1 to TRBJ1-1, with D possibly TRBD1 on 6 matching bases. This CDR3 has 15 residues. Germline V gives CDR1 WNHNN, CDR2 SYGVQD (reference sequence). Trimming took off 2 bases at V and 2 bases at J, with 12 bases between the two ends. This CDR3 reads CASSERTVPNTEAFF. The CDR3 DNA reads TGCGCCAGCAGTGAGAGGACAGTACCCAACACTGAAGCTTTCTTT.

The chain joins TRBV6-5 to TRBJ1-2, with 9 bases fitting TRBD1. The CDR3 is 15 amino acids. V gave up 0 bases and J gave up 2 bases; unmatched junction bases: 1. Germline V gene sequence: CDR1 MNHEY, CDR2 SVGAGI. The CDR3 sequence: CASSYSGTGNYGYTF. The CDR3 nucleotides read TGTGCCAGCAGTTACTCTGGGACAGGGAACTATGGCTACACCTTC.

J is TRBJ2-7 and V is TRBV7-8; 7 nucleotides line up with TRBD2. Germline-derived CDR1 and CDR2 are SGHVS and FQNEAQ. There are 15 residues in the CDR3. Losses at the gene ends were 4 bases for V and 3 bases for J; bases not matched to a gene: 9. The CDR3 nucleotides are TGTGCCAGCAGCTGGCAGGGAGGGATAAACTACGAGCAGTACTTC. Translating it yields CASSWQGGINYEQYF.

This chain connects TRBV10-1 to TRBJ2-3; 8 bases align to TRBD2. This CDR3 spans 15 amino acids. Germline CDR1 and CDR2: WNHNN and SYGVQD (reference sequence). The junction had 6 bases not matched to a gene; V was cut back by 4 bases and J by 3 bases. The CDR3 reads CASSVGGGGTDTQYF. In DNA, the CDR3 is TGCGCCAGCAGTGTAGGTGGCGGGGGGACAGATACGCAGTATTTT.

This clone was observed a few times. The chain joins TRBV5-1 to TRBJ2-5, with a tentative D call TRBD2 (6 bases). In germline, CDR1 is SGHRS, CDR2 YFSETQ. Trimming pared 6 bases from V and 7 bases from J, leaving 16 bases between. The CDR3 has 13 residues. The CDR3 protein is CASTETSIGTQYF. CDR3 nucleotide sequence: TGCGCCAGCACCGAGACTAGTATCGGGACCCAGTACTTC.

This clone has just a few counts. The rearrangement joins TRBV6-1 to TRBJ2-3; the D gene is possibly TRBD1 (6 bases). This CDR3 has 14 residues. V was trimmed by 6 bases and J by 7 bases, leaving 17 bases between them. The germline gives CDR1 MNHNS, CDR2 SASEGT. The CDR3 coding sequence is TGTGCCAGCAGGGGCGGGCAGGGGACAAATACGCAGTATTTT. This sequence encodes CASRGGQGTNTQYF.

This clone was observed a few times. V gene TRBV5-1 combines with J gene TRBJ1-1; no clear D gene. The CDR3 contains 13 residues. Germline CDR1 SGHRS, CDR2 YFSETQ. Trimming left V 0 bases short and J 7 bases short, with 10 bases between. CDR3 residues: CASSLDGRGEAFF. As DNA, the CDR3 is TGCGCCAGCAGCTTGGACGGCCGAGGTGAAGCTTTCTTT.

This clone showed up just a few times. The V call is TRBV4-1, the J call TRBJ1-2, with no clear D. The CDR3 totals 13 residues. V dropped 1 base and J dropped 4 bases, with 7 bases sitting between them. Germline assignment: CDR1 MGHRA and CDR2 YSYEKL. The chain's CDR3 is CASSQGSSYGYTF. The CDR3 DNA is TGCGCCAGCAGCCAAGGGAGCAGCTATGGCTACACCTTC.

This clone occurred a few times. This rearrangement joins TRBV9 to TRBJ2-2, with 13 bases that match TRBD2. Germline trimming cut 4 bases from V and 1 base from J; bases unmatched to any gene: 10. The length of the CDR3 is 19 residues. Germline V gives CDR1 SGDLS, CDR2 YYNGEE. For the CDR3, the DNA is TGTGCCAGCAGCCCCAGGACTAGCGGGGGACCCGGGAACACCGGGGAGCTGTTTTTT. It encodes CASSPRTSGGPGNTGELFF.

This clone turned up a few times. V and J are TRBV5-6 and TRBJ2-3, with TRBD2 matching over 10 bases. CDR1 SGHDT and CDR2 YYEEEE come from the germline V gene. This CDR3 has 17 amino acids. V trimming: 1 base; J trimming: 4 bases; junction bases outside the gene matches: 9. As DNA, the CDR3 is TGTGCCAGCAGCTTGTTTCTCTCTAGCGGGAGTGCAGATACGCAGTATTTT. It specifies CASSLFLSSGSADTQYF. The full variable domain, its missing parts supplied by reference TRBV5-6 and TRBJ2-3, is DAGVTQSPTHLIKTRGQQVTLRCSPKSGHDTVSWYQQALGQGPQFIFQYYEEEERQRGNFPDRFSGHQFPNYSSELNVNALLLGDSALYLCASSLFLSSGSADTQYFGPGTRLTVL.

This clone was found a few times. The chain carries TRBV9 and TRBJ1-2; tentative D call: TRBD1 (6 bases). V dropped 4 bases and J dropped 2 bases, with 15 bases sitting between them. The length of the CDR3 is 15 residues. In germline, CDR1 is SGDLS, CDR2 YYNGEE. DNA for the CDR3: TGTGCCAGCAGCCCGACGGGGGGCTTAAACTATGGCTACACCTTC. Translation: CASSPTGGLNYGYTF.

CDR3 sequence: CASSEPLQGPNTGELFF. In DNA, the CDR3 is TGTGCCAGCAGTGAGCCGCTACAGGGGCCGAACACCGGGGAGCTGTTTTTT. This chain uses TRBV25-1 with TRBJ2-2; 7 bases are shared with TRBD1. J lost 0 bases, V lost 3 bases, and 7 bases had no gene match. The CDR3 is 17 residues long. Germline V gene lookup returns CDR1 MGHDK and CDR2 SYGVNS.

The chain carries TRBV19 and TRBJ1-1, with 7 bases fitting TRBD1. CDR1 is LNHDA and CDR2 is SQIVND in the germline V gene (reference sequence). This CDR3 is built from 16 residues. V lost 1 base, J lost 3 bases, and 8 bases stayed unmatched. CDR3 nucleotide sequence: TGTGCCAGTAGTATAGTCTCTTACAGGGGTTACACTGAAGCTTTCTTT. This encodes CASSIVSYRGYTEAFF.

This chain connects TRBV12-5 to TRBJ2-1; 8 bases are a match to TRBD1. The V gene's germline CDR1 is LGHNT and CDR2 FRNRAP. Trimming at V came to 6 bases and at J to 4 bases, leaving 14 bases not matched to a gene. The CDR3 covers 17 residues. The CDR3 loop reads CASGPIPGGEAYNEQFF. CDR3 coding DNA: TGTGCTAGTGGCCCGATCCCAGGGGGCGAAGCTTACAATGAGCAGTTCTTC.

This clone was observed a few times. This chain joins TRBV18 and TRBJ2-5, with 8 bases fitting TRBD1. Trimming removed 2 bases from V and 3 bases from J; junction bases left unmatched: 8. This CDR3 is built from 16 residues. CDR1 is KGHSH, CDR2 LQKENI, per germline. CDR3 coding DNA: TGTGCCAGCTCACCAGGACGGACAGGGTGGGAAGAGACCCAGTACTTC. Amino acids: CASSPGRTGWEETQYF.